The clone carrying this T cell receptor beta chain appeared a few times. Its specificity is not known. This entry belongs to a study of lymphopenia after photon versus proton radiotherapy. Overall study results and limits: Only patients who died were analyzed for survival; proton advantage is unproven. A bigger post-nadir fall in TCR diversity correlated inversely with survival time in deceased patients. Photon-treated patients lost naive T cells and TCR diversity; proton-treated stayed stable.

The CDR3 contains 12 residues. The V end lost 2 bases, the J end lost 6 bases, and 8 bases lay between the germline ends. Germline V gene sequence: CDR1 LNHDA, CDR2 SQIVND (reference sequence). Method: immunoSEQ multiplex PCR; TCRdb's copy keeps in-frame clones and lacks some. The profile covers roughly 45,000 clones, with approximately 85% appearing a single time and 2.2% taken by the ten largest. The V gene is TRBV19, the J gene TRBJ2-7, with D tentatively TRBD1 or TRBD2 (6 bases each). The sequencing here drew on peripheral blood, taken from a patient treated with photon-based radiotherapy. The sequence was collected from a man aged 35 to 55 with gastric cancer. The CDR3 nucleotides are TGTGCCAGTAGTATACGGGGGCTCGAGCAGTACTTC. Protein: CASSIRGLEQYF.